Below are 21 T cell receptor beta chains sequenced from a single sample in a study of CD8 T cells in Susac syndrome. Random-hexamer reverse transcription was applied to about 0.45 to 1 ug RNA. TCRdb re-analysed the immunoSEQ multiplex PCR reads in MiXCR, keeping a single row per CDR3 protein. The repertoire includes some 260,000 distinct CDR3 sequences, roughly 93% of them detected once, and 0.055% to 0.075% sits in the top ten. Material: CD4+ T cells from PBMCs. The receptors were gathered from a human donor with multiple sclerosis.

This clonotype has just a few counts. The chain uses TRBV3-1 and TRBJ2-5, with TRBD1 matching 7 bases. The CDR3 contains 15 residues. Germline CDR1 and CDR2: LGHDT and YNNKEL (reference sequence). Losses at the gene ends were 6 bases for V and 1 base for J; bases not matched to a gene: 8. CDR3: CASRPEGQAQETQYF. The CDR3 DNA is TGTGCCAGCAGGCCCGAAGGACAGGCCCAAGAGACCCAGTACTTC.

The chain links TRBV20-1 to TRBJ2-3, with 14 bases that match TRBD2. The length of the CDR3 is 14 residues. With 3 bases clipped from V and 6 bases from J, the junction kept 2 bases outside the gene matches. Germline V lookup: CDR1 DFQATT, CDR2 SNEGSKA (reference sequence). This chain's CDR3 is CSARWTSGGDTQYF. CDR3 DNA sequence: TGCAGTGCTAGGTGGACTAGCGGGGGGGATACGCAGTATTTT.

This sequence joins TRBV6-1 and TRBJ2-3; D tentatively reads TRBD1 or TRBD2 (6 bases each). V lost 2 bases and J lost 2, with 14 bases in between. The CDR3 covers 16 residues. Per the germline V gene, CDR1 is MNHNS and CDR2 is SASEGT. The CDR3 loop is CASSEPGEVPTDTQYF. The CDR3 nucleotides read TGTGCCAGCAGTGAACCAGGGGAGGTCCCCACAGATACGCAGTATTTT.

V gene TRBV5-4 combines with J gene TRBJ1-2; TRBD1 matches 11 bases. Per the germline V gene, CDR1 is SGHNT and CDR2 is YYREEE (reference sequence). The CDR3 has 17 amino acids. Losses at the gene ends were 4 bases for V and 4 bases for J; bases not matched to a gene: 12. The CDR3 loop reads CASSDSRTGGAGYGYTF. CDR3 coding DNA: TGTGCCAGCAGCGATTCGAGGACAGGGGGCGCGGGCTATGGCTACACCTTC. The whole variable domain, filled in from reference TRBV5-4 and TRBJ1-2, reads ETGVTQSPTHLIKTRGQQVTLRCSSQSGHNTVSWYQQALGQGPQFIFQYYREEENGRGNFPPRFSGLQFPNYSSELNVNALELDDSALYLCASSDSRTGGAGYGYTFGSGTRLTVV.

This clonotype was observed once. This chain uses TRBV6-2 or TRBV6-3 with TRBJ2-3; TRBD2 is a possible D gene (5 bases). From germline, CDR1 is MNHEY and CDR2 SVGEGT. Between the trimmed V and J ends, which lost 2 bases and 2 bases, there was a span of 11 bases. The CDR3 covers 15 residues. The CDR3: CASSYVQRTTDTQYF. In DNA form, the CDR3 reads TGTGCCAGCAGTTACGTACAGCGGACCACAGATACGCAGTATTTT.

The chain links TRBV6-5 to TRBJ2-1, with TRBD2 matching 11 bases. Germline V gene data show CDR1 as MNHEY and CDR2 as SVGAGI. This CDR3 is built from 15 residues. The V gene end was trimmed by 6 bases and the J gene end by 8 bases; junction bases not matched to a gene: 9. The CDR3 DNA follows: TGTGCCAGCAGCCCACTAGCGGGAGATTCGTATGAGCAGTTCTTC. This gives the protein CASSPLAGDSYEQFF.

This clonotype was detected once. The rearrangement links TRBV12-3 or TRBV12-4 to TRBJ2-1; the match to TRBD2 covers 10 bases. Trimming took 8 bases from V and 5 from J; bases not matched to a gene: 6. The CDR3 length is 14 residues. CDR3 in amino acids: CASATSGINNEQFF. DNA of the CDR3: TGTGCCAGCGCTACTAGCGGGATCAACAATGAGCAGTTCTTC.

The CDR3 protein is CSAEYTAYEQYF. The CDR3 DNA is TGCAGTGCGGAGTACACTGCCTACGAGCAGTACTTC. The rearrangement joins TRBV20-1 to TRBJ2-7, with no clear D. The CDR3 sequence is 12 residues long. Trimming left V 6 bases short and J 2 bases short, with 11 bases between. Germline V lookup: CDR1 DFQATT, CDR2 SNEGSKA (reference sequence).

The chain couples TRBV11-2 to TRBJ1-6; a possible D gene is TRBD1 (6 bases). There are 16 residues in the CDR3. V was shortened by 5 bases and J by 5 bases, with 16 bases between the two germline ends. Germline V gene data show CDR1 as SGHAT and CDR2 as FQNNGV. CDR3 sequence (DNA): TGTGCCAGCAGCCCCTCCCCCCAGGGGAATAATTCACCCCTCCACTTT. As protein: CASSPSPQGNNSPLHF.

This clonotype appeared a single time. The chain uses TRBV20-1 and TRBJ2-1; D not resolved. The CDR3 consists of 12 residues. Trimming shortened V by 5 bases and J by 5 bases, and 10 bases separated the two germline ends. Germline V lookup: CDR1 DFQATT, CDR2 SNEGSKA (reference sequence). CDR3 in amino acids: CSAGRPNNEQFF. As DNA, the CDR3 is TGCAGTGCTGGGCGGCCAAACAATGAGCAGTTCTTC.

The chain uses TRBV10-2 and TRBJ2-7, with 7 positions matching TRBD2. The V gene end was trimmed by 8 bases and the J gene end by 4 bases; junction bases not matched to a gene: 8. Per germline, CDR1 WSHSY and CDR2 SAAADI. The CDR3 has 13 amino acids. Here the CDR3 reads CASGLGNRYEQYF. The CDR3 nucleotides are TGCGCCAGCGGACTAGGGAACAGGTACGAGCAGTACTTC.

The V gene is TRBV29-1, the J gene TRBJ1-2; TRBD1 agrees at 8 bases. Germline-derived CDR1 and CDR2 are SQVTM and ANQGSEA. Trimming took 6 bases from V and 3 from J; bases not matched to a gene: 6. This CDR3 is 13 amino acids long. CDR3 amino acids: CSVADRGDYGYTF. The CDR3 nucleotides read TGCAGCGTAGCCGACAGGGGAGACTATGGCTACACCTTC.

This chain connects TRBV7-6 to TRBJ2-6, with D tentatively TRBD1 (6 bases). CDR3 length: 19 residues. Per germline, CDR1 SGHVS and CDR2 FNYEAQ. V lost 4 bases to trimming and J lost 0 bases, with 19 bases between them. The CDR3, as DNA: TGTGCCAGCAGCTCCTCCGTGGGGACAACCATCTCTGGGGCCAACGTCCTGACTTTC. Residues: CASSSSVGTTISGANVLTF.

The chain recombines TRBV5-1 with TRBJ2-7; D gene unclear. The germline V gene has CDR1 SGHRS and CDR2 YFSETQ. There are 13 residues in the CDR3. Trimming took off 0 bases at V and 1 base at J, with 5 bases between the two ends. CDR3 bases: TGCGCCAGCAGCTTGGAAGTTTCCTACGAGCAGTACTTC. Its protein product is CASSLEVSYEQYF.

This chain connects TRBV11-2 to TRBJ2-6; D may match TRBD1 or TRBD2 (6 bases each). Trimming took 4 bases from V and 8 from J, leaving 9 bases between them. Germline V gene data show CDR1 as SGHAT and CDR2 as FQNNGV. CDR3 length: 13 amino acids. The CDR3 reads CASSSGGTNVLTF. The CDR3 DNA reads TGTGCCAGCAGCTCCGGGGGCACCAACGTCCTGACTTTC.

J is TRBJ2-1 and V is TRBV30; a weak D match, TRBD2 (6 bases). The V gene lost 2 bases and the J gene lost 4 bases, with 15 bases spanning the gap. The CDR3 is 15 amino acids. Germline values: CDR1 GTSNPN, CDR2 SVGIG (reference sequence). For the CDR3, the DNA is TGTGCCTGGAGTCTCGACGGAGGGAATTACAATGAGCAGTTCTTC. Amino acids: CAWSLDGGNYNEQFF.

This clonotype appeared a single time. V gene TRBV29-1 combines with J gene TRBJ1-1, with D possibly being TRBD1 (5 bases). The CDR3 has 10 amino acids. CDR1 and CDR2 (germline): SQVTM, ANQGSEA. The V end lost 7 bases, the J end lost 4 bases, and 7 bases lay between the germline ends. This chain's CDR3 is CSGGTTEAFF. CDR3 DNA sequence: TGCAGCGGGGGGACCACTGAAGCTTTCTTT.

This sequence joins TRBV24-1 and TRBJ2-1; D tentatively fits TRBD1 or TRBD2 (5 bases each). The germline V and J ends were trimmed by 3 bases and 0 bases, with 11 bases remaining between them. The CDR3 has 16 amino acids. Germline V gene lookup returns CDR1 KGHDR and CDR2 SFDVKD. The CDR3 DNA reads as TGTGCCACCAGTGATACTGAGGGGAGCTCCTACAATGAGCAGTTCTTC. Its translation is CATSDTEGSSYNEQFF.

This chain joins TRBV20-1 and TRBJ1-5, with D possibly being TRBD1 (6 bases). V was clipped by 5 bases and J by 7 bases, with 15 bases between them. This CDR3 has 13 amino acids. In germline, CDR1 is DFQATT, CDR2 SNEGSKA (reference sequence). The CDR3 DNA reads as TGCAGTGCTCGGGGAATGGGACAACAGCCCCAGCATTTT. Translated, it gives CSARGMGQQPQHF.

V is TRBV20-1 and J is TRBJ2-2; 10 bases are a match to TRBD2. The CDR3 has 16 residues. Germline V gene lookup returns CDR1 DFQATT and CDR2 SNEGSKA (reference sequence). V shed 2 bases and J 1 base; nucleotides not matched to a gene: 4. This CDR3 reads CSARTLAGGNTGELFF. CDR3 nucleotides: TGCAGTGCTAGAACCTTAGCGGGAGGGAACACCGGGGAGCTGTTTTTT.

The genes are TRBV19 and TRBJ2-7, with D perhaps matching TRBD1 (5 bases). The germline V gene encodes CDR1 LNHDA and CDR2 SQIVND (reference sequence). V was trimmed by 5 bases and J by 0 bases, leaving 8 bases between them. There are 13 residues in the CDR3. The CDR3 sequence is CASSADISYEQYF. The CDR3 nucleotides read TGTGCCAGTAGTGCGGACATCTCCTACGAGCAGTACTTC.